A selection of T cell receptor beta chains follows, all from one sample in a study of CD4 T cells in relation to SARS-CoV-2 and coronaviruses. The data were produced by immunoSEQ multiplex PCR, yet TCRdb's version contains in-frame clones alone and is incomplete. This sample has fewer than 20,000 clones, with approximately 78% found just once. The antigens for these receptors are not known. The sequencing sample was made of CD4+ T cells from PBMCs, cultured in vitro. The receptors shown here come from a human donor in good health. Each CDR3 is given with its conserved first and last residue. The D gene is left open where the match is weak. The size field is filled for only some rows; it gives once, few, many or a size class.

TRBJ2-7 | - | 15 | TRBD2 | TRBV4-1 | CASSQAATSGRLWYF | TGCGCCAGCAGCCAAGCCGCGACTAGCGGGAGGCTTTGGTACTTC
TRBJ2-1 | - | 13 | - | TRBV2 | CASRNREIDEQFF | TGTGCCAGCAGGAACCGGGAGATCGATGAGCAGTTCTTC
TRBJ2-3 | - | 16 | TRBD2 | TRBV19 | CASSRVLATNTDTQYF | TGTGCCAGTAGTAGGGTACTAGCGACAAACACAGATACGCAGTATTTT
TRBJ1-1 | - | 15 | - | TRBV7-9 | CASSRARGTNTEAFF | TGTGCCAGCAGCAGGGCTCGGGGGACGAACACTGAAGCTTTCTTT
TRBJ2-4 | once | 19 | TRBD2 | TRBV28 | CASSLTLAGGVLAKNIQYF | TGTGCCAGCAGTTTAACACTAGCGGGAGGGGTGTTAGCCAAAAACATTCAGTACTTC
TRBJ2-1 | - | 13 | - | TRBV11-2 | CASSLGDLGEQFF | TGTGCCAGCAGCTTGGGGGATCTGGGGGAGCAGTTCTTC
TRBJ2-1 | - | 17 | TRBD1 | TRBV15 | CATSRDYGQGGHNEQFF | TGTGCCACCAGCAGAGATTACGGACAGGGAGGTCACAATGAGCAGTTCTTC
TRBJ2-2 | - | 15 | - | TRBV30 | CAWSVLERDTGELFF | TGTGCCTGGAGTGTCCTAGAGCGCGACACCGGGGAGCTGTTTTTT
TRBJ1-5 | - | 15 | - | TRBV7-8 | CASSSQGRDNQPQHF | TGTGCCAGCAGCTCTCAGGGGAGGGACAATCAGCCCCAGCATTTT
TRBJ2-1 | - | 15 | TRBD2 | TRBV3-1/TRBV3-2 | CASSQSGTSGNEQFF | TGTGCCAGCAGCCAATCCGGGACTAGCGGCAATGAGCAGTTCTTC
TRBJ1-2 | - | 15 | TRBD1 | TRBV18 | CASSPGDRPNYGYTF | TGTGCCAGCTCACCAGGGGACAGGCCTAACTATGGCTACACCTTC
TRBJ1-6 | - | 13 | - | TRBV5-6 | CASSLAAGTPLHF | TGTGCCAGCAGCTTGGCGGCTGGTACACCCCTCCACTTT
TRBJ1-5 | - | 13 | - | TRBV28 | CASSLQGNQPQHF | TGTGCCAGCAGTTTACAGGGCAATCAGCCCCAGCATTTT
TRBJ1-5 | - | 15 | - | TRBV10-3 | CAISESGGVRQPQHF | TGTGCCATCAGTGAGTCGGGCGGGGTACGGCAGCCCCAGCATTTT
TRBJ2-1 | - | 14 | TRBD1 | TRBV5-1 | CASSDRTGDDEQFF | TGCGCCAGCAGCGACCGGACAGGGGACGATGAGCAGTTCTTC
TRBJ1-1 | - | 13 | - | TRBV5-6 | CASSFRGNTEAFF | TGTGCCAGCAGCTTCAGGGGGAACACTGAAGCTTTCTTT
TRBJ2-7 | few | 13 | - | TRBV5-1 | CASSPLTEGEQYF | TGCGCCAGCAGCCCCTTGACAGAAGGTGAGCAGTACTTC
TRBJ1-5 | - | 14 | - | TRBV24-1 | CATSDGLVGQPQHF | TGTGCCACCAGTGATGGTCTTGTCGGTCAGCCCCAGCATTTT
TRBJ1-6 | - | 14 | - | TRBV6-2/TRBV6-3 | CASSLQGRNSPLHF | TGTGCCAGCAGCCTCCAGGGGAGGAATTCACCCCTCCACTTT
TRBJ1-2 | - | 13 | - | TRBV19 | CASSIDLGYGYTF | TGTGCCAGTAGTATCGACCTCGGATATGGCTACACCTTC
TRBJ2-2 | - | 15 | - | TRBV5-4 | CASSPDGGNTGELFF | TGTGCCAGCAGCCCGGACGGGGGGAACACCGGGGAGCTGTTTTTT
TRBJ2-3 | - | 11 | - | TRBV10-3 | CAISEIDMQYF | TGTGCCATCAGTGAAATCGATATGCAGTATTTT
TRBJ1-6 | few | 17 | - | TRBV3-1/TRBV3-2 | CASSTRRGSLQNSPLHF | TGTGCCAGCAGCACCAGGCGGGGGTCCCTCCAGAATTCACCCCTCCACTTT
TRBJ2-7 | - | 12 | - | TRBV13 | CASRGSSYEQYF | TGTGCCAGTAGGGGGAGCTCCTACGAGCAGTACTTC
TRBJ1-2 | - | 14 | - | TRBV4-1 | CASSQDGRDGGYTF | TGCGCCAGCAGCCAAGATGGGAGGGACGGCGGCTACACCTTC
TRBJ2-7 | - | 12 | - | TRBV12-3/TRBV12-4 | CASSALGYEQYF | TGTGCCAGCAGTGCACTTGGTTACGAGCAGTACTTC
TRBJ1-1 | - | 10 | - | TRBV30 | CAWGQAEAFF | TGTGCCTGGGGCCAGGCTGAAGCTTTCTTT
TRBJ2-7 | - | 15 | TRBD1 | TRBV11-1 | CASSLGRTGTYEQYF | TGTGCCAGCAGCTTAGGTAGGACAGGAACCTACGAGCAGTACTTC
TRBJ2-2 | - | 17 | TRBD2 | TRBV11-3 | CASSFTSGLTNTGELFF | TGTGCCAGCAGCTTTACTAGCGGCCTAACGAACACCGGGGAGCTGTTTTTT
TRBJ2-7 | - | 16 | TRBD1 | TRBV6-6 | CASRLRKGQGMYEQYF | TGTGCCAGCAGACTCCGCAAGGGACAGGGTATGTACGAGCAGTACTTC